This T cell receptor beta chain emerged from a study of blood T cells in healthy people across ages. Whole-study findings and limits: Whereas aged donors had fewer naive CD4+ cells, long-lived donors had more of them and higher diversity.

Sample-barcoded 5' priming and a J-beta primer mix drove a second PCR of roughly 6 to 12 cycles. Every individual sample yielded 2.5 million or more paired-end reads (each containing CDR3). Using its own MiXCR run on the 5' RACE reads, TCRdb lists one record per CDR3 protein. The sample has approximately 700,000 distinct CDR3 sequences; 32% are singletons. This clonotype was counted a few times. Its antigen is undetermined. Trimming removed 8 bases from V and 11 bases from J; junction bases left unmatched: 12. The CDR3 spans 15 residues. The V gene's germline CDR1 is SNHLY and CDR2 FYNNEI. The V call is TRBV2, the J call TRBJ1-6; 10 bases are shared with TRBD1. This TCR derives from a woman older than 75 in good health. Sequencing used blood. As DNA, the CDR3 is TGTGCCAGCGATACCGGGACAGGGGAATCGGCACCCCTCCACTTT. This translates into CASDTGTGESAPLHF.